This T cell receptor beta chain is drawn from a study of PD-L1 blockade in urothelial cancer. For the study at large: Patients, treated from 2014 onward, received atezolizumab 1,200 mg intravenously every 3 weeks. Patients with male sex and bladder-origin urothelial cancer accounted for twenty-five of 29 enrolled.

Germline V gene data show CDR1 as SGHNT and CDR2 as YYREEE (reference sequence). The CDR3 covers 13 residues. V lost 5 bases and J lost 5, with 13 bases in between. Libraries were prepared by immunoSEQ multiplex PCR; TCRdb keeps only in-frame clonotypes and omits some of them. The profile shows under 40,000 clones, around 88% of them singletons. As concerns this clone: Its antigen is undetermined.

The study, taken as a whole, reports: A below-median TCR clonality in blood before treatment predicted better survival.

This clonotype was obtained from a man in his fifties or sixties with urothelial cancer. The rearrangement uses TRBV5-4 and TRBJ2-5, with D possibly TRBD2 on 6 matching bases. The material sequenced was PBMCs, taken around atezolizumab (anti-PD-L1) treatment. As DNA, the CDR3 is TGTGCCAGCAGGGGACTTTCAGGGGAGACCCAGTACTTC. Its protein product is CASRGLSGETQYF.